The next 23 T cell receptor beta chains were all read from a single sample in a study of cytomegalovirus exposure and HLA in healthy donors. PCR amplification relied on 60 Vbeta primers (plus 13 Jbeta primers). TCRdb's copy holds only in-frame clones and misses some; the assay was immunoSEQ multiplex PCR. The sample holds 150,000 to 200,000 clones; roughly 85% are singletons and the top ten take about 2.2%. Sequenced input: PBMCs. These receptors originate from a woman aged 50 to 60 in good health and CMV-seronegative.

V usage is TRBV19 and J usage is TRBJ1-2, with 7 bases identical to TRBD1. Looked up from germline, CDR1 is LNHDA and CDR2 is SQIVND (reference sequence). The CDR3 is 15 amino acids. Trimming removed 7 bases from V and 0 bases from J; junction bases left unmatched: 8. CDR3 sequence: CASTTQGGSNYGYTF. Here the CDR3 DNA reads TGTGCCAGTACCACCCAGGGGGGTTCTAACTATGGCTACACCTTC.

The J gene is TRBJ1-2, the V gene TRBV19, with D perhaps matching TRBD1 (6 bases). Germline V gives CDR1 LNHDA, CDR2 SQIVND (reference sequence). The CDR3 is 15 residues long. Trimming shortened V by 1 base and J by 6 bases, and 15 bases separated the two germline ends. The CDR3 protein is CASSIVETGIHGYTF. In DNA form, the CDR3 reads TGTGCCAGTAGTATAGTAGAGACAGGTATTCATGGCTACACCTTC.

This chain joins TRBV6-5 and TRBJ1-2, with D possibly being TRBD1 (6 bases). V was clipped by 8 bases and J by 7 bases, with 17 bases between them. The CDR3 covers 13 residues. The germline gives CDR1 MNHEY, CDR2 SVGAGI. CDR3 in DNA: TGTGCCAGCCGGGTGGGGGCGAGTGGTGGCTACACCTTC. Translated, it gives CASRVGASGGYTF.

CDR3 region: CASSPPGQVREQYF. The CDR3 region has the DNA TGTGCCAGCAGCCCCCCGGGACAGGTAAGGGAGCAGTACTTC. The chain uses TRBV6-1 and TRBJ2-7; 8 bases agree with TRBD1. V lost 6 bases and J lost 7; bases outside the gene matches: 11. The CDR3 length is 14 residues. Germline V gives CDR1 MNHNS, CDR2 SASEGT.

The CDR3 nucleotides read TGTGCCAGCAGTCCAGGAGGACGGTCCTACAATGAGCAGTTCTTC. It encodes CASSPGGRSYNEQFF. V usage is TRBV28 and J usage is TRBJ2-1, with TRBD2 as a possible D gene (5 bases). The CDR3 contains 15 residues. V lost 5 bases and J lost 1, with 12 bases in between. CDR1 is MDHEN, CDR2 SYDVKM, per germline. Based on the CDR3 plus reference TRBV28 and TRBJ2-1, the full variable domain is DVKVTQSSRYLVKRTGEKVFLECVQDMDHENMFWYRQDPGLGLRLIYFSYDVKMKEKGDIPEGYSVSREKKERFSLILESASTNQTSMYLCASSPGGRSYNEQFFGPGTRLTVL.

The chain couples TRBV28 to TRBJ1-5; D is uncertain. The V and J ends lost 7 bases and 0 bases respectively, with 22 bases between them. Germline assignment: CDR1 MDHEN and CDR2 SYDVKM. The CDR3 has 18 residues. The DNA for the CDR3 is TGTGCCAGCACGCGTCCGCCATCCTTAACCTTTAGCAATCAGCCCCAGCATTTT. Translation gives CASTRPPSLTFSNQPQHF.

The rearrangement joins TRBV27 to TRBJ1-2; TRBD1 is a possible D gene (5 bases). The CDR3 has 15 residues. Germline V gene lookup returns CDR1 MNHEY and CDR2 SMNVEV (reference sequence). Trimming shortened V by 7 bases and J by 4 bases, and 19 bases separated the two germline ends. CDR3 nucleotide sequence: TGTGCCAGCACCAAAGTAGGGGAATCGATCTATGGCTACACCTTC. Protein product: CASTKVGESIYGYTF.

With regard to this clone: The same CDR3 can be traced to other DNA sequences in this sample. The chain has TRBV5-1 and TRBJ2-5, with TRBD1 identical over 10 bases. Germline V gene data show CDR1 as SGHRS and CDR2 as YFSETQ. CDR3 length: 15 amino acids. V lost 2 bases to trimming and J lost 3 bases; unmatched junction nucleotides: 4. The CDR3 DNA reads TGCGCCAGCAGCTTTCCGGGGACAGGGGAAGAGACCCAGTACTTC. Protein product: CASSFPGTGEETQYF.

The chain uses TRBV19 and TRBJ2-1, with D perhaps TRBD2 (6 bases). V dropped 7 bases and J dropped 4 bases, with 17 bases sitting between them. The CDR3 spans 15 residues. Germline CDR1 reads LNHDA; CDR2 reads SQIVND (reference sequence). CDR3 nucleotide sequence: TGTGCCAGTACCCCCTTATCGGCGGGGTACAATGAGCAGTTCTTC. Translated: CASTPLSAGYNEQFF. Variable domain in full (rest from reference TRBV19 and TRBJ2-1): DGGITQSPKYLFRKEGQNVTLSCEQNLNHDAMYWYRQDPGQGLRLIYYSQIVNDFQKGDIAEGYSVSREKKESFPLTVTSAQKNPTAFYLCASTPLSAGYNEQFFGPGTRLTVL.

This clone was seen only once. CDR3 DNA: TGTGCCAGCAGCTTAGCGGGGACAGGGGGGTATGGCTACACCTTC. Amino acids: CASSLAGTGGYGYTF. The V call is TRBV7-2, the J call TRBJ1-2, with 11 bases aligning to TRBD1. V lost 0 bases and J lost 5; bases outside the gene matches: 2. CDR3 length equals 15 residues. Germline values: CDR1 SGHTA, CDR2 FQGNSA. The variable domain in full, with the rest retrieved from reference TRBV7-2 and TRBJ1-2, is GAGVSQSPSNKVTEKGKDVELRCDPISGHTALYWYRQSLGQGLEFLIYFQGNSAPDKSGLPSDRFSAERTGGSVSTLTIQRTQQEDSAVYLCASSLAGTGGYGYTFGSGTRLTVV.

The chain employs TRBV30 and TRBJ2-1, with 8 bases lining up with TRBD1. This CDR3 has 13 amino acids. Germline CDR1 reads GTSNPN; CDR2 reads SVGIG (reference sequence). V was clipped by 4 bases and J by 6 bases; unmatched bases: 5. Here the CDR3 DNA reads TGTGCCTGGACCACAGGGGGTCGCAATGAGCAGTTCTTC. It codes for CAWTTGGRNEQFF.

This sequence joins TRBV27 and TRBJ2-1; 8 nucleotides align to TRBD2. V was pared by 0 bases and J by 6 bases, with 7 bases of the junction left unmatched. The germline CDR1 and CDR2 sequences are MNHEY and SMNVEV (reference sequence). CDR3 length: 16 residues. The CDR3 nucleotides are TGTGCCAGCAGTTTATCTCCTAGCGGGCGGCCCAATGAGCAGTTCTTC. This gives the protein CASSLSPSGRPNEQFF.

V gene TRBV5-1 combines with J gene TRBJ1-4; perhaps TRBD1 as D (6 bases). The CDR3 runs 16 residues. Trimming shortened V by 0 bases and J by 0 bases, and 9 bases separated the two germline ends. Germline CDR1 is SGHRS and CDR2 is YFSETQ. CDR3 nucleotides: TGCGCCAGCAGCTTGGGACAGGTATCAACTAATGAAAAACTGTTTTTT. Its translation is CASSLGQVSTNEKLFF. Looking up the rest from reference TRBV5-1 and TRBJ1-4 gives the full variable domain: KAGVTQTPRYLIKTRGQQVTLSCSPISGHRSVSWYQQTPGQGLQFLFEYFSETQRNKGNFPGRFSGRQFSNSRSEMNVSTLELGDSALYLCASSLGQVSTNEKLFFGSGTQLSVL.

This clone was picked up one time. V is TRBV18 and J is TRBJ1-1, with 7 positions matching TRBD1. The germline CDR1 and CDR2 sequences are KGHSH and LQKENI. This CDR3 spans 14 amino acids. Trimming at V came to 4 bases and at J to 1 base, leaving 3 bases not matched to a gene. The CDR3 DNA sequence: TGTGCCAGCTCACTGCAGGGGGAGAACACTGAAGCTTTCTTT. This encodes CASSLQGENTEAFF.

V gene TRBV28 combines with J gene TRBJ1-5, with D perhaps TRBD1 (5 bases). Germline CDR1 reads MDHEN; CDR2 reads SYDVKM. CDR3 length: 15 amino acids. Between the trimmed V and J ends, which lost 4 bases and 3 bases, there was a span of 13 bases. The CDR3 sequence: CASSYLRQINQPQHF. DNA of the CDR3: TGTGCCAGCAGTTATCTCCGACAGATCAATCAGCCCCAGCATTTT.

The chain couples TRBV13 to TRBJ1-6, with D possibly TRBD1 on 6 matching bases. Germline CDR1 PRHDT, CDR2 FYEKMQ (reference sequence). V gave up 0 bases and J gave up 7 bases, with 10 bases separating them. This CDR3 has 15 residues. The CDR3, as DNA: TGTGCCAGCAGCTTAGGCCGGACAGACAATTCACCCCTCCACTTT. It yields the protein CASSLGRTDNSPLHF.

This chain uses TRBV28 with TRBJ2-7; TRBD2 agrees at 7 bases. This CDR3 has 15 residues. With 2 bases clipped from V and 2 bases from J, the junction kept 6 bases outside the gene matches. CDR1 and CDR2 (germline): MDHEN, SYDVKM. The CDR3, as DNA: TGTGCCAGCAGTTTAAGAGGCGGGAGCGCCTACGAGCAGTACTTC. It yields the protein CASSLRGGSAYEQYF.

This clone turned up a few times. This chain connects TRBV6-5 to TRBJ1-5; possibly TRBD1 for D (5 bases). Deletions cut 7 bases from V and 5 bases from J, with 12 bases between. Germline V gene data show CDR1 as MNHEY and CDR2 as SVGAGI. This CDR3 spans 13 amino acids. CDR3 coding DNA: TGTGCCAGCACCCAAGGGGCCCATCAGCCCCAGCATTTT. Translation gives CASTQGAHQPQHF.

The chain uses TRBV28 and TRBJ1-6; TRBD1 matches at 7 bases. CDR1 and CDR2 from the germline V gene are MDHEN and SYDVKM. The V gene end was trimmed by 1 base and the J gene end by 5 bases; junction bases not matched to a gene: 5. The CDR3 is 16 amino acids. CDR3 residues: CASSLLGTAHNSPLHF. CDR3 in DNA: TGTGCCAGCAGTTTATTAGGGACAGCTCATAATTCACCCCTCCACTTT.

V usage is TRBV5-1 and J usage is TRBJ2-5; 10 bases align to TRBD2. The CDR3 has 16 residues. V gave up 0 bases and J gave up 4 bases; unmatched junction bases: 6. Germline CDR1 SGHRS, CDR2 YFSETQ. The CDR3 coding sequence is TGCGCCAGCAGCTTGGGAGGGCTAGCGGGGGCAGAGACCCAGTACTTC. Translation: CASSLGGLAGAETQYF. Drawing the rest from reference TRBV5-1 and TRBJ2-5, the complete variable domain is KAGVTQTPRYLIKTRGQQVTLSCSPISGHRSVSWYQQTPGQGLQFLFEYFSETQRNKGNFPGRFSGRQFSNSRSEMNVSTLELGDSALYLCASSLGGLAGAETQYFGPGTRLLVL.

The chain joins TRBV25-1 to TRBJ1-4; no definite D call. Trimming left V 2 bases short and J 5 bases short, with 15 bases between. From germline, CDR1 is MGHDK and CDR2 SYGVNS. The CDR3 has 16 residues. The CDR3 DNA sequence: TGTGCCAGCAGTGAACCAGGTTCTGGGTGGAATGAAAAACTGTTTTTT. The encoded protein is CASSEPGSGWNEKLFF.

The CDR3 sequence: CASSFPRDTANTGELFF. The CDR3 nucleotides are TGCGCCAGCAGCTTTCCCCGGGACACCGCGAACACCGGGGAGCTGTTTTTT. The chain couples TRBV5-1 to TRBJ2-2; weak D call: TRBD1 (6 bases). Germline CDR1 reads SGHRS; CDR2 reads YFSETQ. The length of the CDR3 is 17 residues. The germline V and J ends were trimmed by 2 bases and 0 bases, with 14 bases remaining between them.

This chain joins TRBV7-8 and TRBJ1-1, with TRBD1 identical over 8 bases. The CDR3 contains 17 residues. V lost 4 bases to trimming and J lost 3 bases; unmatched junction nucleotides: 13. CDR1 is SGHVS and CDR2 is FQNEAQ in the germline V gene. The CDR3 coding sequence is TGTGCCAGCAGCTCAGGACAGGGCCGCCGTTTTGACACTGAAGCTTTCTTT. Its translation is CASSSGQGRRFDTEAFF. The full variable domain, in which reference TRBV7-8 and TRBJ1-1 provide the parts outside the CDR3, is GAGVSQSPRYKVAKRGQDVALRCDPISGHVSLFWYQQALGQGPEFLTYFQNEAQLDKSGLPSDRFFAERPEGSVSTLKIQRTQQEDSAVYLCASSSGQGRRFDTEAFFGQGTRLTVV.